This T cell receptor (beta chain) was sequenced for a study of shared clonotypes between healthy human individuals. CD45RO-negative CD8 cells positively selected for CCR7 made up the naive population, which excluded terminally differentiated effector memory CD45RA+ cells. This clone was counted a single time. The CDR3 is made up of 15 amino acids. Looked up from germline, CDR1 is SGHRS and CDR2 is YFSETQ. Trimming removed 0 bases at V and 4 bases at J, with 11 bases between. The protocol was immunoSEQ multiplex PCR, while the TCRdb copy is restricted to in-frame clones and leaves out a portion. This sample has approximately 2,200,000 clones, with 93% found just once.

The TCR comes from a man younger than 35 in good health. Some clones in this sample may be carry-over from other donors' samples. The source material was naive CD8+ T cells from PBMCs. V is TRBV5-1 and J is TRBJ2-1, with D unclear. DNA of the CDR3: TGCGCCAGCAGCTTGGTCCGAGAGCTTTACAATGAGCAGTTCTTC. This translates into CASSLVRELYNEQFF.